The 20 T cell receptor beta chains below all came from one sample that was sequenced in a study of blood T cells in healthy people across ages (dated by TCRdb to between 2014 and 2017). Libraries were prepared through 5' RACE. The second PCR ran for about 6 to 12 cycles and used a J-beta primer mix along with a sample-barcoded 5' primer. TCRdb cleaned the public reads at Q25 with fastp, built clones with MiXCR and kept in-frame beta chains. Each CDR3 protein gets just one entry, which takes the most common genes and DNA from the rows behind it. Counted in this sample were fewer than 2,000,000 distinct CDR3 sequences; 35% to 50% of them appeared once. 20% to 25% of the sample comes from the top ten. The source material was blood. Source of these receptors: a human donor in good health.

The sample holds many counts of this clonotype. This chain joins TRBV9 and TRBJ2-7; possible D gene TRBD1, 6 bases. V dropped 3 bases and J dropped 2 bases, with 12 bases sitting between them. This CDR3 spans 14 amino acids. Germline V gene lookup returns CDR1 SGDLS and CDR2 YYNGEE. CDR3 protein: CASSARGYTYEQYF. The CDR3 DNA is TGTGCCAGCAGCGCGAGGGGGTACACCTACGAGCAGTACTTC.

This clonotype was picked up a small number of times. The chain joins TRBV11-2 to TRBJ2-7; weak D call: TRBD1 (6 bases). CDR1 is SGHAT and CDR2 is FQNNGV in the germline V gene. The CDR3 covers 15 residues. V gave up 5 bases and J gave up 2 bases, with 16 bases separating them. This CDR3 is CASSPLQGSAYEQYF. CDR3 bases: TGTGCCAGCAGCCCCCTCCAGGGGAGCGCCTACGAGCAGTACTTC.

J is TRBJ1-2 and V is TRBV20-1; D uncertain. CDR3 length equals 14 residues. With 6 bases removed from V and 2 bases from J, the gap between germline ends came to 16 bases. Germline V gene data show CDR1 as DFQATT and CDR2 as SNEGSKA (reference sequence). The CDR3 is CSAPHSTVNYGYTF. The CDR3 region has the DNA TGCAGTGCCCCCCACTCAACAGTAAACTATGGCTACACCTTC.

V and J are TRBV2 and TRBJ2-7; TRBD2 agrees at 11 bases. Germline assignment: CDR1 SNHLY and CDR2 FYNNEI. CDR3 size: 14 residues. Germline trimming cut 8 bases from V and 4 bases from J; bases unmatched to any gene: 7. CDR3 DNA sequence: TGTGCCAGCCGCGGACTAGCGGGCCATTACGAGCAGTACTTC. This sequence encodes CASRGLAGHYEQYF.

The chain links TRBV6-2 or TRBV6-3 to TRBJ2-1; maybe TRBD2 (5 bases). V gave up 4 bases and J gave up 4 bases, with 11 bases separating them. Germline V gene sequence: CDR1 MNHEY, CDR2 SVGEGT. The CDR3 sequence is 14 residues long. The CDR3 spells CASSFSTTYNEQFF. The CDR3 nucleotides read TGTGCCAGCAGTTTCTCGACTACGTACAATGAGCAGTTCTTC.

The chain employs TRBV7-9 and TRBJ2-7, with D perhaps matching TRBD1 or TRBD2 (5 bases each). Trimming removed 5 bases at V and 4 bases at J, with 18 bases between. The germline gives CDR1 SEHNR, CDR2 FQNEAQ (reference sequence). This CDR3 contains 15 residues. Here the CDR3 reads CASSPLGRGQYEQYF. The CDR3 DNA reads as TGTGCCAGCAGCCCCTTGGGACGCGGGCAGTACGAGCAGTACTTC. The whole variable domain, filled in from reference TRBV7-9 and TRBJ2-7, reads DTGVSQNPRHKITKRGQNVTFRCDPISEHNRLYWYRQTLGQGPEFLTYFQNEAQLEKSRLLSDRFSAERPKGSFSTLEIQRTEQGDSAMYLCASSPLGRGQYEQYFGPGTRLTVT.

This clonotype came up a few times. The gene calls are TRBV4-2 and TRBJ2-5, with 7 bases identical to TRBD1. The CDR3 runs 16 residues. Germline CDR1 and CDR2: LGHNA and YNFKEQ. V was clipped by 4 bases and J by 3 bases; unmatched bases: 11. The CDR3 region is CASSPPRGQEEETQYF. The DNA of the CDR3 is TGTGCCAGCAGCCCGCCCCGTGGACAGGAAGAAGAGACCCAGTACTTC.

This rearrangement joins TRBV25-1 to TRBJ1-2; 7 bases are a match to TRBD1. After removal of 4 bases from V and 6 bases from J, the junction contained 11 bases not matched to a gene. The CDR3 has 15 residues. Germline CDR1 reads MGHDK; CDR2 reads SYGVNS. The CDR3 is CASSAGTVDTHGYTF. The CDR3 coding sequence is TGTGCCAGCAGTGCAGGGACAGTCGATACTCATGGCTACACCTTC.

This clonotype appeared a few times. Given a much more abundant clone one base away, this may be a read error. The J gene is TRBJ2-1, the V gene TRBV20-1; the D gene is possibly TRBD1 (5 bases). This CDR3 has 14 residues. Germline CDR1 is DFQATT and CDR2 is SNEGSKA (reference sequence). Between the trimmed V and J ends, which lost 0 bases and 7 bases, there was a span of 13 bases. The CDR3 DNA sequence: TGCAGTGCTAGAGATCAGGCAGGGTTTAATGAGCAGTTCTTC. This translates into CSARDQAGFNEQFF.

This clonotype was seen a handful of times. V is TRBV11-2 and J is TRBJ2-5, with a possible D match to TRBD2 (5 bases). The V and J ends lost 1 base and 13 bases respectively, with 16 bases between them. There are 13 residues in the CDR3. Germline lookup yields CDR1 SGHAT and CDR2 FQNNGV. The CDR3 loop is CASSLGLRDKGYF. The CDR3 DNA follows: TGTGCCAGCAGCTTAGGACTCCGGGATAAGGGGTACTTC.

V gene TRBV18 combines with J gene TRBJ2-1, with 11 bases identical to TRBD1. Trimming cost V 3 bases and J 5 bases; bases outside gene matches: 3. The germline gives CDR1 KGHSH, CDR2 LQKENI. CDR3 length equals 15 residues. As DNA, the CDR3 is TGTGCCAGCTCACCGACGGGACAGGGGGACAATGAGCAGTTCTTC. It is translated as CASSPTGQGDNEQFF. Drawing the rest from reference TRBV18 and TRBJ2-1, the complete variable domain is NAGVMQNPRHLVRRRGQEARLRCSPMKGHSHVYWYRQLPEEGLKFMVYLQKENIIDESGMPKERFSAEFPKEGPSILRIQQVVRGDSAAYFCASSPTGQGDNEQFFGPGTRLTVL.

The chain couples TRBV5-4 to TRBJ2-5; TRBD2 might be the D (5 bases). V shed 7 bases and J shed 0 bases, with 13 bases lying between them. CDR1 is SGHNT, CDR2 YYREEE, per germline (reference sequence). This CDR3 spans 14 amino acids. CDR3 coding DNA: TGTGCCAGCCGGGGAAGCGCACACCAAGAGACCCAGTACTTC. This gives the protein CASRGSAHQETQYF.

The chain uses TRBV29-1 and TRBJ2-7, with 15 bases identical to TRBD2. The ends lost 4 bases at V and 6 bases at J; junction bases unmatched: 4. Germline CDR1 and CDR2: SQVTM and ANQGSEA. This CDR3 is built from 14 residues. The CDR3 nucleotides read TGCAGCGTTGGTAAGGGACTAGCGGGAGGCGAGCAGTACTTC. Translated, it gives CSVGKGLAGGEQYF.

In this sample, this clonotype turned up a few times. The V call is TRBV12-3 or TRBV12-4, the J call TRBJ2-3; 10 nucleotides align to TRBD2. V was clipped by 5 bases and J by 2 bases; unmatched bases: 4. The CDR3 covers 15 residues. The CDR3 nucleotides are TGTGCCAGCAGTCATAGCGGGGGGTTCACAGATACGCAGTATTTT. Amino acid sequence: CASSHSGGFTDTQYF.

In its sample, this clonotype was seen a few times. J is TRBJ2-7 and V is TRBV6-2 or TRBV6-3, with D possibly matching TRBD1 (6 bases). Trimming stripped 6 bases from V and 3 bases from J, with 27 bases between. The CDR3 contains 18 residues. From germline, CDR1 is MNHEY and CDR2 SVGEGT. The CDR3 reads CASSPSVFRGRNFYEQYF. CDR3 in DNA: TGTGCCAGCAGCCCCTCCGTTTTCAGGGGCAGGAACTTCTACGAGCAGTACTTC.

This clonotype was detected only once. The rearrangement links TRBV6-6 to TRBJ2-1; tentatively, D is TRBD1 or TRBD2 (5 bases each). Germline V gene sequence: CDR1 MNHNY, CDR2 SVGAGI (reference sequence). The germline V and J ends were trimmed by 3 bases and 7 bases, with 10 bases remaining between them. The length of the CDR3 is 13 residues. The DNA of the CDR3 is TGTGCCAGCAGTTATCGCAGGGAGAATGAGCAGTTCTTC. This translates into CASSYRRENEQFF.

Points on this clonotype: This clone may be a read error of a much larger clone one base away. The chain employs TRBV10-3 and TRBJ1-2, with 10 bases aligning to TRBD1. CDR3 length equals 14 residues. Germline CDR1 reads ENHRY; CDR2 reads SYGVKD. V shed 6 bases, J shed 2 bases, and the junction held 3 bases outside the gene matches. The chain's CDR3 is CAISPTGGNYGYTF. The CDR3 coding sequence is TGTGCCATCAGCCCGACAGGGGGCAACTATGGCTACACCTTC.

The chain joins TRBV9 to TRBJ2-5; TRBD2 matches at 11 bases. CDR3 length: 15 amino acids. The germline V gene encodes CDR1 SGDLS and CDR2 YYNGEE. The V segment lost 3 bases and the J segment 5 bases; nucleotides outside the gene matches: 6. CDR3 loop: CASSEGTSGWETQYF. The DNA of the CDR3 is TGTGCCAGCAGCGAAGGGACTAGCGGTTGGGAGACCCAGTACTTC.

The genes are TRBV3-1 and TRBJ1-2, with D unresolved. V was pared by 4 bases and J by 0 bases, with 18 bases between. CDR3 length: 17 amino acids. Germline values: CDR1 LGHDT, CDR2 YNNKEL (reference sequence). CDR3 sequence (DNA): TGTGCCAGCAGCCCCTCACGGGGAACACTAGCTAACTATGGCTACACCTTC. It is translated as CASSPSRGTLANYGYTF. The variable domain in full, with the rest retrieved from reference TRBV3-1 and TRBJ1-2, is DTAVSQTPKYLVTQMGNDKSIKCEQNLGHDTMYWYKQDSKKFLKIMFSYNNKELIINETVPNRFSPKSPDKAHLNLHINSLELGDSAVYFCASSPSRGTLANYGYTFGSGTRLTVV.

This clonotype turned up a few times. V usage is TRBV20-1 and J usage is TRBJ1-2, with D possibly being TRBD1 (6 bases). Germline assignment: CDR1 DFQATT and CDR2 SNEGSKA (reference sequence). The CDR3 is 14 amino acids. Between the trimmed V and J ends, which lost 1 base and 4 bases, there was a span of 13 bases. CDR3 protein: CSARGSGGAYGYTF. DNA for the CDR3: TGCAGTGCTAGAGGTTCGGGGGGCGCCTATGGCTACACCTTC.